These 23 T cell receptor beta chains came from one sample sequenced in a study of cytomegalovirus exposure and HLA in healthy donors. Both 60 Vbeta primers and 13 Jbeta primers went into the PCR. TCRdb's copy holds only in-frame clones and misses some; the assay was immunoSEQ multiplex PCR. The sample has 150,000 to 200,000 clones; roughly 82% are singletons. The sample comprised PBMCs. The receptors originated from a man aged 40-49 years in good health and CMV-seronegative.

The rearrangement uses TRBV7-2 and TRBJ2-3; a possible D gene is TRBD2 (6 bases). The V and J ends lost 6 bases and 6 bases respectively, with 16 bases between them. CDR3 size: 14 residues. Germline CDR1 SGHTA, CDR2 FQGNSA. CDR3 bases: TGTGCCAGCAGTCGAAGCGGGCGGCGGGATACGCAGTATTTT. Protein product: CASSRSGRRDTQYF. Full variable domain (remainder filled in from reference TRBV7-2 and TRBJ2-3): GAGVSQSPSNKVTEKGKDVELRCDPISGHTALYWYRQSLGQGLEFLIYFQGNSAPDKSGLPSDRFSAERTGGSVSTLTIQRTQQEDSAVYLCASSRSGRRDTQYFGPGTRLTVL.

This rearrangement joins TRBV12-5 to TRBJ2-2; no definite D call. The CDR3 is made up of 13 amino acids. The germline V and J ends were trimmed by 3 bases and 1 base, with 3 bases remaining between them. CDR1 and CDR2 from the germline V gene are LGHNT and FRNRAP. CDR3 residues: CASGFGNTGELFF. The CDR3 DNA follows: TGTGCTAGTGGTTTCGGGAACACCGGGGAGCTGTTTTTT. Variable domain in full (rest from reference TRBV12-5 and TRBJ2-2): DARVTQTPRHKVTEMGQEVTMRCQPILGHNTVFWYRQTMMQGLELLAYFRNRAPLDDSGMPKDRFSAEMPDATLATLKIQPSEPRDSAVYFCASGFGNTGELFFGEGSRLTVL.

The V and J genes are TRBV5-4 and TRBJ2-1, with D possibly matching TRBD1 (8 bases). V was cut by 4 bases and J by 2 bases, with 16 bases left in between. This CDR3 comprises 16 residues. Germline V gives CDR1 SGHNT, CDR2 YYREEE (reference sequence). In DNA, the CDR3 is TGTGCCAGCAGCCTGGGGGGGGACAGGACCTACAATGAGCAGTTCTTC. It translates to CASSLGGDRTYNEQFF.

V is TRBV6-1 and J is TRBJ1-5; D is unclear. This CDR3 has 13 residues. The germline CDR1 and CDR2 sequences are MNHNS and SASEGT. The V end lost 0 bases, the J end lost 7 bases, and 7 bases lay between the germline ends. The CDR3 spells CASSEALRQPQHF. In nucleotides, the CDR3 is TGTGCCAGCAGTGAAGCGCTTCGGCAGCCCCAGCATTTT.

J is TRBJ1-5 and V is TRBV28, with a possible D match to TRBD1 (5 bases). With 6 bases removed from V and 8 bases from J, the gap between germline ends came to 11 bases. This CDR3 spans 12 amino acids. Looked up from germline, CDR1 is MDHEN and CDR2 is SYDVKM. CDR3 region: CASSSVGEPQHF. CDR3 nucleotides: TGTGCCAGCAGCAGCGTAGGGGAGCCCCAGCATTTT. The full variable domain, rest sourced from reference TRBV28 and TRBJ1-5, is DVKVTQSSRYLVKRTGEKVFLECVQDMDHENMFWYRQDPGLGLRLIYFSYDVKMKEKGDIPEGYSVSREKKERFSLILESASTNQTSMYLCASSSVGEPQHFGDGTRLSIL.

This rearrangement joins TRBV6-6 to TRBJ1-4, with 11 nucleotides matching TRBD1. The CDR3 length is 14 residues. Germline V gene data show CDR1 as MNHNY and CDR2 as SVGAGI (reference sequence). V lost 11 bases to trimming and J lost 6 bases; unmatched junction nucleotides: 8. DNA for the CDR3: TGTGCCGGCGGAGGGGGACAGGGGGATGAAAAACTGTTTTTT. Protein product: CAGGGGQGDEKLFF.

The chain is built from TRBV6-6 and TRBJ1-1; 7 bases map to TRBD1. This CDR3 region has 15 residues. Germline CDR1 MNHNY, CDR2 SVGAGI (reference sequence). The J segment lost 2 bases and the V segment lost 8 bases, leaving 11 bases of the junction unmatched. The DNA for the CDR3 is TGTGCCAGCTGTACTTATCCAGGGGGAAACACTGAAGCTTTCTTT. It translates to CASCTYPGGNTEAFF.

This chain links TRBV10-3 with TRBJ2-3; 13 bases match TRBD2. The germline V gene has CDR1 ENHRY and CDR2 SYGVKD. This CDR3 is 15 amino acids long. Trimming took 11 bases from V and 5 from J; bases not matched to a gene: 10. CDR3 sequence: CAVRAGTSGEDTQYF. In DNA, the CDR3 is TGTGCCGTGAGGGCCGGGACTAGCGGGGAAGATACGCAGTATTTT.

CDR3 in amino acids: CASLRNRGNYEQFF. CDR3 DNA sequence: TGTGCCAGCCTTAGAAATCGGGGGAACTATGAGCAGTTCTTC. The chain links TRBV27 to TRBJ2-1, with TRBD2 as a possible D gene (6 bases). Germline V lookup: CDR1 MNHEY, CDR2 SMNVEV (reference sequence). V was trimmed by 8 bases and J by 8 bases, leaving 19 bases between them. This CDR3 comprises 14 residues.

V is TRBV4-3 and J is TRBJ2-1; tentatively, D is TRBD2 (6 bases). The CDR3 is made up of 15 amino acids. V was shortened by 1 base and J by 3 bases, with 10 bases between the two germline ends. CDR1 is LGHNA, CDR2 YSLEER, per germline. The CDR3 loop is CASSQAGTGYNEQFF. DNA of the CDR3: TGCGCCAGCAGCCAAGCAGGGACTGGCTACAATGAGCAGTTCTTC.

The rearrangement uses TRBV25-1 and TRBJ2-3, with 8 bases matching TRBD1. The V gene end was trimmed by 1 base and the J gene end by 3 bases; junction bases not matched to a gene: 9. CDR1 and CDR2 from the germline V gene are MGHDK and SYGVNS. The CDR3 is made up of 17 amino acids. This CDR3 reads CASSELGAGGATDTQYF. The DNA for the CDR3 is TGTGCCAGCAGTGAATTAGGGGCAGGGGGCGCAACAGATACGCAGTATTTT.

This chain joins TRBV2 and TRBJ1-4, with D tentatively TRBD1 (6 bases). Trimming shortened V by 4 bases and J by 0 bases, and 12 bases separated the two germline ends. Germline loops: CDR1 SNHLY, CDR2 FYNNEI. The CDR3 runs to 16 residues. The CDR3, as DNA: TGTGCCAGCAGTGTCCAGGGGCCCACAACTAATGAAAAACTGTTTTTT. This codes for CASSVQGPTTNEKLFF.

The genes are TRBV28 and TRBJ1-5; 7 positions match TRBD1. The CDR3 has 14 amino acids. J gave up 1 base and V 9 bases, and 6 bases lay outside the gene matches. Germline CDR1 is MDHEN and CDR2 is SYDVKM. CDR3 residues: CASDRVRSNQPQHF. The CDR3 coding sequence is TGTGCCAGTGACAGGGTACGGAGCAATCAGCCCCAGCATTTT.

The rearrangement joins TRBV28 to TRBJ2-3, with D possibly matching TRBD2 (6 bases). With 2 bases removed from V and 3 bases from J, the gap between germline ends came to 9 bases. Germline V gene lookup returns CDR1 MDHEN and CDR2 SYDVKM. The length of the CDR3 is 14 residues. In DNA form, the CDR3 reads TGTGCCAGCAGTTTACTAGCGCTTACAGATACGCAGTATTTT. Residues: CASSLLALTDTQYF.

The chain has TRBV7-6 and TRBJ1-2, with 10 bases fitting TRBD1. The ends lost 5 bases at V and 8 bases at J; junction bases unmatched: 5. CDR1 and CDR2 from the germline V gene are SGHVS and FNYEAQ. The CDR3 covers 13 residues. The CDR3 nucleotides read TGTGCCAGCAGCCCCAGGACAGGGGGAGGCTACACCTTC. Protein product: CASSPRTGGGYTF. The variable domain in full, completed from reference TRBV7-6 and TRBJ1-2, reads GAGVSQSPRYKVTKRGQDVALRCDPISGHVSLYWYRQALGQGPEFLTYFNYEAQQDKSGLPNDRFSAERPEGSISTLTIQRTEQRDSAMYRCASSPRTGGGYTFGSGTRLTVV.

This clone was seen only a few times. This chain connects TRBV6-1 to TRBJ1-2, with D hard to call. Germline CDR1 reads MNHNS; CDR2 reads SASEGT. The CDR3 is 14 residues long. The V gene lost 2 bases and the J gene lost 2 bases, with 9 bases spanning the gap. The CDR3 here is CASSELELNYGYTF. CDR3 bases: TGTGCCAGCAGTGAACTTGAACTGAACTATGGCTACACCTTC.

The chain recombines TRBV5-4 with TRBJ2-3; 12 bases fit TRBD2. Looked up from germline, CDR1 is SGHNT and CDR2 is YYREEE (reference sequence). The CDR3 covers 15 residues. J lost 5 bases, V lost 4 bases, and 5 bases had no gene match. CDR3 nucleotides: TGTGCCAGCAGCCCGACTAGCGGGAGTTTAGATACGCAGTATTTT. It translates to CASSPTSGSLDTQYF.

The rearrangement links TRBV2 to TRBJ2-7; weak D call: TRBD1 (5 bases). Germline CDR1 reads SNHLY; CDR2 reads FYNNEI. The ends were cut back, 5 bases at V and 0 bases at J, with 11 bases in the middle. CDR3 length: 14 amino acids. In DNA, the CDR3 is TGTGCCAGCAGTTTACAGGTTAGCTCCTACGAGCAGTACTTC. Amino acid sequence: CASSLQVSSYEQYF.

This clone appeared a single time. The chain couples TRBV7-8 to TRBJ1-1, with TRBD1 identical over 8 bases. Germline V gives CDR1 SGHVS, CDR2 FQNEAQ. V gave up 5 bases and J gave up 1 base; unmatched junction bases: 6. This CDR3 region has 15 residues. The CDR3 is CASSDRDRRNTEAFF. CDR3 DNA sequence: TGTGCCAGCAGCGACCGGGACAGGAGGAACACTGAAGCTTTCTTT.

V and J are TRBV4-3 and TRBJ2-1, with D perhaps TRBD1 (6 bases). The CDR3 consists of 14 residues. CDR1 LGHNA and CDR2 YSLEER come from the germline V gene. The ends were cut back, 3 bases at V and 7 bases at J, with 13 bases in the middle. As DNA, the CDR3 is TGCGCCAGCAGCCATCCCAGGGGCACAAATGAGCAGTTCTTC. This gives the protein CASSHPRGTNEQFF.

This clone was seen just once. The CDR3 DNA sequence: TGTGCCAGCAGCTACGAGGGGGGGCTTAGCAATCAGCCCCAGCATTTT. Translation: CASSYEGGLSNQPQHF. The genes are TRBV7-2 and TRBJ1-5; the D gene is possibly TRBD1 (6 bases). The V gene's germline CDR1 is SGHTA and CDR2 FQGNSA. Trimming left V 4 bases short and J 0 bases short, with 13 bases between. This CDR3 is built from 16 residues. Complete variable domain (other parts from reference TRBV7-2 and TRBJ1-5): GAGVSQSPSNKVTEKGKDVELRCDPISGHTALYWYRQSLGQGLEFLIYFQGNSAPDKSGLPSDRFSAERTGGSVSTLTIQRTQQEDSAVYLCASSYEGGLSNQPQHFGDGTRLSIL.

The chain joins TRBV29-1 to TRBJ2-7; no clear D. Looked up from germline, CDR1 is SQVTM and CDR2 is ANQGSEA. V gave up 7 bases and J gave up 0 bases, with 7 bases separating them. The CDR3 has 11 residues. CDR3 residues: CSGLDSYEQYF. The CDR3 nucleotides read TGCAGCGGCCTAGACTCCTACGAGCAGTACTTC.

The J gene is TRBJ2-5, the V gene TRBV7-2; maybe TRBD1 (5 bases). Trimming stripped 0 bases from V and 5 bases from J, with 10 bases between. Germline V gene sequence: CDR1 SGHTA, CDR2 FQGNSA. CDR3 length: 14 amino acids. In nucleotides, the CDR3 is TGTGCCAGCAGCTTAGCAGGGGCGCGGGAGACCCAGTACTTC. It codes for CASSLAGARETQYF.